Following are 30 T cell receptor beta chains from one sample sequenced in a study of beta chain features in type 1 diabetes. Investigators reverse transcribed all isolated RNA, so they sequenced expressed TCRB transcripts. TCRdb keeps only in-frame clones here, not all; method: immunoSEQ multiplex PCR. The data contain roughly 370,000 clones, approximately 14% of them singletons. The sequenced sample was naive CD4+ T cells from blood. All receptors derive from a man aged 25-40 years in good health.

This clone was counted only a few times. V and J are TRBV9 and TRBJ2-5, with D maybe TRBD2 (6 bases). Germline CDR1 reads SGDLS; CDR2 reads YYNGEE. The CDR3 runs to 14 residues. The V end was cut by 3 bases, the J end by 2 bases, with 11 bases between. CDR3 amino acids: CASSAWDFQETQYF. In DNA form, the CDR3 reads TGTGCCAGCAGCGCCTGGGACTTTCAAGAGACCCAGTACTTC.

In DNA form, the CDR3 reads TGCAGCCCCGCAGCCACAGATACGCAGTATTTT. Protein product: CSPAATDTQYF. V gene TRBV20-1 combines with J gene TRBJ2-3; the D is unclear. CDR1 and CDR2 (germline): DFQATT, SNEGSKA (reference sequence). The CDR3 is 11 amino acids.

The CDR3 DNA is TGTGCCAGCAGCCCGTCTGGGGACACGCAGTATTTT. Protein sequence: CASSPSGDTQYF. The rearrangement links TRBV7-9 to TRBJ2-3; D might be TRBD1 or TRBD2, each matching 5 bases. CDR1 is SEHNR and CDR2 is FQNEAQ in the germline V gene (reference sequence). Trimming pared 5 bases from V and 9 bases from J, leaving 12 bases between. This CDR3 is 12 amino acids long.

This clone was seen a few times. The junction does not match germline at one end; this may be a read error. The rearrangement joins TRBV5-6 to TRBJ2-2; weak D call: TRBD1 (5 bases). In germline, CDR1 is SGHDT, CDR2 YYEEEE. The CDR3 has 13 residues. The CDR3 coding sequence is TGTGCCAGCAGTATGGGGCTCACCAGGGAGCTGTTTTTT. Translated, it gives CASSMGLTRELFF.

V usage is TRBV18 and J usage is TRBJ2-5; 7 bases agree with TRBD1. The CDR3 extends over 14 amino acids. Germline trimming cut 6 bases from V and 2 bases from J; bases unmatched to any gene: 6. Germline V gene lookup returns CDR1 KGHSH and CDR2 LQKENI. DNA of the CDR3: TGTGCCAGCTCCGCCTTGGGACAGCAAGAGACCCAGTACTTC. Encoded protein: CASSALGQQETQYF.

V is TRBV7-8 and J is TRBJ1-2, with 7 bases that match TRBD1. V lost 5 bases to trimming and J lost 2 bases; unmatched junction nucleotides: 14. Looked up from germline, CDR1 is SGHVS and CDR2 is FQNEAQ. This CDR3 contains 17 residues. The CDR3 protein is CASSQVTGALDNYGYTF. The CDR3 DNA reads TGTGCCAGCAGCCAAGTTACAGGGGCGCTAGACAACTATGGCTACACCTTC. Full variable domain (outside the CDR3, taken from reference TRBV7-8 and TRBJ1-2): GAGVSQSPRYKVAKRGQDVALRCDPISGHVSLFWYQQALGQGPEFLTYFQNEAQLDKSGLPSDRFFAERPEGSVSTLKIQRTQQEDSAVYLCASSQVTGALDNYGYTFGSGTRLTVV.

The chain carries TRBV27 and TRBJ2-7, with D perhaps given as TRBD1 or TRBD2 (5 bases each). The CDR3 is 17 amino acids. Trimming shortened V by 5 bases and J by 6 bases, and 26 bases separated the two germline ends. Germline V gene lookup returns CDR1 MNHEY and CDR2 SMNVEV (reference sequence). The CDR3 DNA sequence: TGTGCCAGCAGTAAGAAAGGACATCCTCCGGAGGATGCCGAGCAGTACTTC. Residues: CASSKKGHPPEDAEQYF.

The chain links TRBV19 to TRBJ2-1; D remains ambiguous. This CDR3 comprises 15 residues. V dropped 3 bases and J dropped 0 bases, with 9 bases sitting between them. Germline loops: CDR1 LNHDA, CDR2 SQIVND (reference sequence). CDR3 sequence (DNA): TGTGCCAGTAGTATTAGAAAGCCCTCCTACAATGAGCAGTTCTTC. Amino acid sequence: CASSIRKPSYNEQFF.

V usage is TRBV30 and J usage is TRBJ2-5; D is undetermined. The CDR3 has 14 amino acids. The ends were cut back, 8 bases at V and 5 bases at J, with 21 bases in the middle. CDR1 is GTSNPN, CDR2 SVGIG, per germline (reference sequence). This CDR3 is CARTSLRGDETQYF. Written as DNA, the CDR3 is TGTGCCCGGACCAGCTTGAGAGGAGACGAGACCCAGTACTTC.

This clone was detected ten times or more. The chain employs TRBV9 and TRBJ2-7; D remains unclear. This CDR3 has 11 amino acids. Trimming took 3 bases from V and 3 from J, leaving 4 bases between them. The V gene's germline CDR1 is SGDLS and CDR2 YYNGEE. CDR3 nucleotide sequence: TGTGCCAGCAGCGCGTTCTACGAGCAGTACGTC. Protein sequence: CASSAFYEQYV.

This chain joins TRBV6-4 and TRBJ2-4; D might be TRBD2 (7 bases). The length of the CDR3 is 19 residues. The germline gives CDR1 MRHNA, CDR2 SNTAGT. V lost 8 bases and J 0 bases, leaving 26 bases between the germline ends. CDR3 DNA sequence: TGTGCCAGCCTCACTAGGGAGGGACACAAGACCCTAGCCAAAAACATTCAGTACTTC. Protein product: CASLTREGHKTLAKNIQYF.

The sample holds a few counts of this clone. The chain links TRBV29-1 to TRBJ1-1, with 9 nucleotides matching TRBD1. Germline assignment: CDR1 SQVTM and CDR2 ANQGSEA. This CDR3 region has 13 residues. J gave up 3 bases and V 7 bases, and 6 bases lay outside the gene matches. The CDR3: CSEKGTGHTEAFF. As DNA, the CDR3 is TGCAGCGAAAAAGGGACAGGGCACACTGAAGCTTTCTTT.

The CDR3 DNA sequence: TGCAGCGTCCGGGACAGCCTCTACGAGCAGTACGTC. It is translated as CSVRDSLYEQYV. The gene calls are TRBV29-1 and TRBJ2-7; the match to TRBD1 covers 7 bases. Trimming took 6 bases from V and 3 from J; bases not matched to a gene: 5. Looked up from germline, CDR1 is SQVTM and CDR2 is ANQGSEA. This CDR3 spans 12 amino acids.

In its sample, this clone was seen a few times. V gene TRBV25-1 combines with J gene TRBJ2-5; 9 bases map to TRBD2. The CDR3 is made up of 18 amino acids. The V gene's germline CDR1 is MGHDK and CDR2 SYGVNS. Trimming cost V 4 bases and J 5 bases; bases outside gene matches: 17. The DNA of the CDR3 is TGTGCCAGCAGTGTCCCACCGGGAGTAGCGGGAGTCTTGGAGACCCAGTACTTC. Amino acid sequence: CASSVPPGVAGVLETQYF.

The J gene is TRBJ2-1, the V gene TRBV27; D not resolved. The V end was cut by 2 bases, the J end by 0 bases, with 8 bases between. This CDR3 spans 15 amino acids. Germline values: CDR1 MNHEY, CDR2 SMNVEV (reference sequence). Written as DNA, the CDR3 is TGTGCCAGCAGTTTAGAAAGAGGCTCCTACAATGAGCAGTTCTTC. Encoded protein: CASSLERGSYNEQFF.

This clone turned up a few times. The chain's CDR3 is CASSFVPGAYEQYF. CDR3 DNA sequence: TGTGCCAGCAGCTTTGTCCCAGGGGCCTACGAGCAGTACTTC. V is TRBV11-2 and J is TRBJ2-7, with a weak D call TRBD1 (6 bases). The CDR3 spans 14 residues. The V gene's germline CDR1 is SGHAT and CDR2 FQNNGV. V lost 3 bases to trimming and J lost 2 bases, with 11 bases between them.

The V gene is TRBV19, the J gene TRBJ2-1; D is unresolved. This CDR3 is 11 amino acids long. Germline assignment: CDR1 LNHDA and CDR2 SQIVND (reference sequence). V gave up 6 bases and J gave up 13 bases, with 13 bases separating them. The CDR3 DNA reads as TGTGCCAGTAGAAAGGACGCCAGACAGTTCTTC. Protein: CASRKDARQFF. Full variable domain (remainder filled in from reference TRBV19 and TRBJ2-1): DGGITQSPKYLFRKEGQNVTLSCEQNLNHDAMYWYRQDPGQGLRLIYYSQIVNDFQKGDIAEGYSVSREKKESFPLTVTSAQKNPTAFYLCASRKDARQFFGPGTRLTVL.

The genes are TRBV6-5 and TRBJ1-2; D is ambiguous. The CDR3 totals 15 residues. Looked up from germline, CDR1 is MNHEY and CDR2 is SVGAGI. V was clipped by 0 bases and J by 2 bases, with 10 bases between them. In DNA, the CDR3 is TGTGCCAGCAGTTACTCTGGCGGGATGAACTATGGCTACACCTTC. This gives the protein CASSYSGGMNYGYTF.

The J gene is TRBJ2-3, the V gene TRBV9, with TRBD1 matching over 8 bases. The V and J ends lost 4 bases and 6 bases, in that order; junction bases with no gene match: 4. This CDR3 is built from 13 residues. Germline V gene lookup returns CDR1 SGDLS and CDR2 YYNGEE. The CDR3 coding sequence is TGTGCCAGCAGCTCCCAGGGGGCGGATACGCAGTATTTT. This gives the protein CASSSQGADTQYF.

The V call is TRBV7-6, the J call TRBJ2-1; D is undetermined. The V gene's germline CDR1 is SGHVS and CDR2 FNYEAQ. This CDR3 is built from 16 residues. Trimming left V 5 bases short and J 1 base short, with 15 bases between. The CDR3 sequence is CASSPPGRGSYNEQFF. The DNA of the CDR3 is TGTGCCAGCAGCCCACCTGGGCGAGGATCCTACAATGAGCAGTTCTTC.

This clone was seen a few times. This chain joins TRBV7-2 and TRBJ2-7; D is uncertain. This CDR3 has 13 residues. Trimming pared 6 bases from V and 4 bases from J, leaving 13 bases between. CDR1 is SGHTA and CDR2 is FQGNSA in the germline V gene. DNA of the CDR3: TGTGCCAGCAGTCCCGGTCGAATGTACGAGCAGTACGTC. Its protein is CASSPGRMYEQYV.

The sample holds a few counts of this clone. The chain employs TRBV7-3 and TRBJ2-1; D might be TRBD2 (5 bases). V lost 5 bases to trimming and J lost 6 bases, with 23 bases between them. CDR1 and CDR2 from the germline V gene are SGHTA and FQGTGA. CDR3 length: 17 amino acids. CDR3 sequence reads: CASSPLGRTSLSNEQFF. CDR3 bases: TGTGCCAGCAGCCCGCTTGGGAGAACTAGTTTATCCAATGAGCAGTTCTTC. Supplemented by reference TRBV7-3 and TRBJ2-1, the full variable domain reads GAGVSQTPSNKVTEKGKYVELRCDPISGHTALYWYRQSLGQGPEFLIYFQGTGAADDSGLPNDRFFAVRPEGSVSTLKIQRTERGDSAVYLCASSPLGRTSLSNEQFFGPGTRLTVL.

The chain combines TRBV5-4 with TRBJ2-5, with TRBD2 identical over 10 bases. The germline gives CDR1 SGHNT, CDR2 YYREEE (reference sequence). V dropped 2 bases and J dropped 5; count of bases not matched to a gene: 15. CDR3 size: 18 residues. The CDR3 region is CASSLRGTSARRRETQYF. The DNA of the CDR3 is TGTGCCAGCAGCTTACGGGGGACTAGCGCGAGACGGCGGGAGACCCAGTACTTC.

This clone was seen a handful of times. The same CDR3 is also encoded by other DNA sequences in this sample. This sequence joins TRBV5-4 and TRBJ2-3; D not resolved. Trimming left V 0 bases short and J 4 bases short, with 6 bases between. The CDR3 has 13 residues. In germline, CDR1 is SGHNT, CDR2 YYREEE (reference sequence). The CDR3 region is CASSLAGADTQYF. Written as DNA, the CDR3 is TGTGCCAGCAGCTTGGCGGGCGCAGATACGCAGTATTTT.

This chain links TRBV14 with TRBJ1-6, with 8 bases lining up with TRBD1. J was trimmed by 8 bases and V by 2 bases; bases with no gene match: 5. The germline gives CDR1 SGHDN, CDR2 FVKESK. The CDR3 runs 15 residues. The CDR3 DNA reads as TGTGCCAGCAGCCAATTACAGGGGGGGTATTCACCCCTCCACTTT. Encoded protein: CASSQLQGGYSPLHF. The entire variable domain, with the rest obtained from reference TRBV14 and TRBJ1-6, is as follows: EAGVTQFPSHSVIEKGQTVTLRCDPISGHDNLYWYRRVMGKEIKFLLHFVKESKQDESGMPNNRFLAERTGGTYSTLKVQPAELEDSGVYFCASSQLQGGYSPLHFGNGTRLTVT.

This clone has a handful of counts. The chain has TRBV20-1 and TRBJ2-1; no firm D call. CDR3 size: 10 residues. V shed 7 bases and J shed 5 bases, with 6 bases lying between them. The germline V gene has CDR1 DFQATT and CDR2 SNEGSKA (reference sequence). The CDR3 region is CSGVHNEQFF. CDR3 in DNA: TGCAGTGGTGTGCACAATGAGCAGTTCTTC.

The J gene is TRBJ2-1, the V gene TRBV14, with D possibly TRBD1 on 5 matching bases. Germline lookup yields CDR1 SGHDN and CDR2 FVKESK. Trimming left V 2 bases short and J 7 bases short, with 12 bases between. CDR3 length equals 14 residues. Written as DNA, the CDR3 is TGTGCCAGCAGCCAATTAGGGGATCCGAATGAGCAGTTCTTC. Translated, it gives CASSQLGDPNEQFF. The full variable domain, completed using reference TRBV14 and TRBJ2-1, is EAGVTQFPSHSVIEKGQTVTLRCDPISGHDNLYWYRRVMGKEIKFLLHFVKESKQDESGMPNNRFLAERTGGTYSTLKVQPAELEDSGVYFCASSQLGDPNEQFFGPGTRLTVL.

This chain uses TRBV16 with TRBJ2-1; D is perhaps TRBD2 (5 bases). This CDR3 region has 12 residues. Germline V gene sequence: CDR1 KGHSY, CDR2 FQNENV. With 0 bases removed from V and 11 bases from J, the gap between germline ends came to 8 bases. Here the CDR3 reads CASSQSTNQQFF. In DNA, the CDR3 is TGTGCCAGCAGCCAATCGACTAATCAGCAGTTCTTC.

A note on this clone: Other nucleotide sequences from this sample produce the same CDR3. This rearrangement joins TRBV30 to TRBJ2-5, with D tentatively TRBD1 (7 bases). Germline V lookup: CDR1 GTSNPN, CDR2 SVGIG (reference sequence). The V end lost 0 bases, the J end lost 2 bases, and 10 bases lay between the germline ends. This CDR3 contains 14 residues. The DNA for the CDR3 is TGTGCCTGGAGTGTACCAGGGGGGCAAGAGACCCAGTACTTC. Residues: CAWSVPGGQETQYF.

In its sample, this clone was seen a few times. The chain carries TRBV14 and TRBJ2-7, with 8 bases that match TRBD2. Germline CDR1 SGHDN, CDR2 FVKESK. V trimming: 1 base; J trimming: 1 base; junction bases outside the gene matches: 3. The CDR3 has 15 residues. CDR3: CASSQAGLVSYEQYF. The CDR3 DNA reads TGTGCCAGCAGCCAAGCGGGACTAGTTTCCTACGAGCAGTACTTC.